This T cell receptor beta chain is drawn from a study of T cell changes during pregnancy in multiple sclerosis. TCRdb keeps only in-frame clones here, not all; method: immunoSEQ multiplex PCR. The sample shows around 50,000 clones, 85% to 90% of them seen only once. The CDR3 spans 18 residues. The V gene's germline CDR1 is MNHEY and CDR2 SMNVEV (reference sequence). V shed 2 bases and J shed 3 bases, with 22 bases lying between them. Material: peripheral blood from another person, used as feeder cells. This receptor was obtained from a human donor whose cells served as feeder cells for cultures in a pregnancy study. This chain connects TRBV27 to TRBJ1-1; perhaps TRBD1 as D (6 bases). Here the CDR3 reads CASSLRSGGARLDTEAFF. DNA of the CDR3: TGTGCCAGCAGTTTAAGGTCTGGGGGCGCGCGGTTGGACACTGAAGCTTTCTTT.